This T cell receptor (beta chain) stems from a study of neurological immune-mediated disorders. This clonotype appeared many times. Over 160 million TCR-beta sequences from 15-18 subjects came out of each sequencing run. MiXCR was run by TCRdb on the 5' RACE reads, yielding one entry per CDR3 protein. This sample carries under 90,000 distinct CDR3 sequences, under 4.5% of them seen once, and the ten largest clones take around 3.2%. There are 13 residues in the CDR3. Germline V gives CDR1 DFQATT, CDR2 SNEGSKA (reference sequence). With 3 bases removed from V and 1 base from J, the gap between germline ends came to 9 bases.

The sequenced sample consisted of PBMCs. V is TRBV20-1 and J is TRBJ1-1; tentatively, D is TRBD1 (5 bases). The receptor comes from a woman in her 50s with multiple sclerosis. CDR3 region: CSASGTANTEAFF. In nucleotides, the CDR3 is TGCAGTGCTAGCGGGACGGCGAACACTGAAGCTTTCTTT.